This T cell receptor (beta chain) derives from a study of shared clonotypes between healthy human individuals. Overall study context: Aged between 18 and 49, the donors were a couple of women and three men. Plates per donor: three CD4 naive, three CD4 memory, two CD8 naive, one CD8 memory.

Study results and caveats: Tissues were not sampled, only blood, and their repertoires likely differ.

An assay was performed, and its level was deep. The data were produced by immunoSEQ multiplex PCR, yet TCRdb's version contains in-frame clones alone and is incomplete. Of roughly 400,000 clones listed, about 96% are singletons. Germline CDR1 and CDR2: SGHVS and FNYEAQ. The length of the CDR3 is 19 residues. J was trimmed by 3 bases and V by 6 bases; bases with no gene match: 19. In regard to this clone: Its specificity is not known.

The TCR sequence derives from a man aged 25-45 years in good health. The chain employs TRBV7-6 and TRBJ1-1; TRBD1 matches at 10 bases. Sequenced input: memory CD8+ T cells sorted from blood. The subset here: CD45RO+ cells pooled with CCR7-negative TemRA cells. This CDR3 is CASSNPGQGWGEKDTEAFF. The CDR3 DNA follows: TGTGCCAGCAGTAATCCGGGACAGGGGTGGGGCGAGAAGGACACTGAAGCTTTCTTT.